One T cell receptor beta chain is described in this entry. The CDR3 spans 14 residues. V lost 3 bases and J lost 5; bases outside the gene matches: 4. Looked up from germline, CDR1 is SGDLS and CDR2 is YYNGEE. The sample originates from a study of blood T cell repertoires in COVID-19. As handled by the study authors: Amplified reference gene primers provided the basis for estimating nucleated cell counts. Data came from immunoSEQ multiplex PCR; TCRdb stores just in-frame clones and leaves some out. V, J and clone size reflect that table, while D and trimming were determined from the DNA. Among 150,000 to 200,000 clones, around 82% were seen once, and the ten largest hold 9.8%.

V and J are TRBV9 and TRBJ1-2; 10 nucleotides line up with TRBD1. The sequenced sample consisted of peripheral blood. The TCR originated in a woman aged 80 or over with acute or convalescent COVID-19. The CDR3 protein is CASSAPGQGYGYTF. In DNA form, the CDR3 reads TGTGCCAGCAGCGCCCCGGGACAGGGGTATGGCTACACCTTC.